Listed below are T cell receptor beta chains from one sample, sequenced in a study of OX40 agonist ivuxolimab in advanced cancers. Repertoires were generated with immunoSEQ multiplex PCR, while TCRdb's copy carries only in-frame clones and drops some. The table shows around 20,000 clones, with around three quarters occurring only once. Sequencing was performed on CD4+ or CD8+ T cells sorted from blood, taken in a trial of the OX40 agonist ivuxolimab. Receptors were obtained from an adult with an advanced solid tumor such as melanoma, head and neck, liver or kidney cancer. Each CDR3 is given with its conserved first and last residue. A D gene is named only where the DNA matches it firmly. Clone size is shown for a subset of rows, as once, few, many or a class of expanded clone.

V gene: TRBV6-6
clone size: -
D gene: TRBD1
J gene: TRBJ2-3
CDR3 protein: CASSYNRGRPDTQYF
CDR3 DNA: TGTGCCAGCAGTTACAACAGGGGGCGCCCAGATACGCAGTATTTT

V gene: TRBV27
clone size: -
D gene: -
J gene: TRBJ2-1
CDR3 protein: CASSPREGVHGGQFF
CDR3 DNA: TGTGCCAGCAGTCCCCGGGAAGGGGTTCATGGCGGCCAGTTCTTC

V gene: TRBV5-1
clone size: -
D gene: TRBD1
J gene: TRBJ2-3
CDR3 protein: CASSLGSGQGADTQYF
CDR3 DNA: TGCGCCAGCAGCTTGGGTTCGGGACAGGGTGCAGATACGCAGTATTTT

V gene: TRBV7-2
clone size: -
D gene: TRBD2
J gene: TRBJ2-7
CDR3 protein: CASSLDAGVFYEQYF
CDR3 DNA: TGTGCCAGCAGCTTAGATGCGGGGGTGTTTTACGAGCAGTACTTC

V gene: TRBV6-5
clone size: -
D gene: -
J gene: TRBJ1-2
CDR3 protein: CASRTVWGYTF
CDR3 DNA: TGTGCCAGCAGAACCGTCTGGGGCTACACCTTC

V gene: TRBV7-9
clone size: -
D gene: -
J gene: TRBJ2-4
CDR3 protein: CASSLVEFSDDIQYF
CDR3 DNA: TGTGCCAGCAGCTTAGTTGAATTCTCAGACGACATTCAGTACTTC

V gene: TRBV9
clone size: -
D gene: -
J gene: TRBJ2-2
CDR3 protein: CASQSGAANTGELFF
CDR3 DNA: TGTGCCAGCCAATCAGGCGCAGCGAACACCGGGGAGCTGTTTTTT

V gene: TRBV27
clone size: -
D gene: -
J gene: TRBJ2-7
CDR3 protein: CASWPATAYEQYF
CDR3 DNA: TGTGCCAGCTGGCCTGCGACGGCCTACGAGCAGTACTTC

V gene: TRBV5-3
clone size: -
D gene: -
J gene: TRBJ1-1
CDR3 protein: CATWEDRNTEAFF
CDR3 DNA: TGTGCCACTTGGGAGGACAGGAACACTGAAGCTTTCTTT

V gene: TRBV7-2
clone size: -
D gene: -
J gene: TRBJ2-7
CDR3 protein: CASSVDGAYEQYF
CDR3 DNA: TGTGCCAGCAGCGTGGACGGGGCCTACGAGCAGTACTTC

V gene: TRBV5-1
clone size: -
D gene: -
J gene: TRBJ2-1
CDR3 protein: CASSSAWRDSYNEQFF
CDR3 DNA: TGCGCCAGCAGCTCCGCTTGGCGGGACTCCTACAATGAGCAGTTCTTC

V gene: TRBV4-1
clone size: once
D gene: TRBD2
J gene: TRBJ2-3
CDR3 protein: CASSQLGSGSGTDTQYF
CDR3 DNA: TGCGCCAGCAGCCAATTGGGGAGCGGGAGTGGCACAGATACGCAGTATTTT

V gene: TRBV18
clone size: -
D gene: -
J gene: TRBJ1-5
CDR3 protein: CASSPSGGSYNQPQHF
CDR3 DNA: TGTGCCAGCTCACCATCCGGGGGGAGCTACAATCAGCCCCAGCATTTT

V gene: TRBV7-3
clone size: -
D gene: TRBD2
J gene: TRBJ2-3
CDR3 protein: CASSPSGSGNTQYF
CDR3 DNA: TGTGCCAGCAGCCCTAGCGGGAGTGGAAATACGCAGTATTTT

V gene: TRBV4-1
clone size: -
D gene: -
J gene: TRBJ1-2
CDR3 protein: CASSLSRTGDYTF
CDR3 DNA: TGCGCCAGCAGCCTCAGTAGGACTGGGGACTACACCTTC

V gene: TRBV9
clone size: -
D gene: TRBD1
J gene: TRBJ1-4
CDR3 protein: CASSVRQGEGEKLFF
CDR3 DNA: TGTGCCAGCAGCGTCCGACAGGGGGAGGGGGAAAAACTGTTTTTT

V gene: TRBV15
clone size: -
D gene: -
J gene: TRBJ2-7
CDR3 protein: CATSRALGEQYF
CDR3 DNA: TGTGCCACCAGCAGAGCCTTAGGGGAGCAGTACTTC

V gene: TRBV5-1
clone size: -
D gene: TRBD1
J gene: TRBJ2-5
CDR3 protein: CASSGGDRVQETQYF
CDR3 DNA: TGCGCCAGCAGCGGGGGTGACAGGGTCCAAGAGACCCAGTACTTC

V gene: TRBV4-2
clone size: -
D gene: TRBD1
J gene: TRBJ1-2
CDR3 protein: CASSQGGQGTYGYTF
CDR3 DNA: TGTGCCAGCAGCCAAGGGGGACAGGGCACCTATGGCTACACCTTC

V gene: TRBV6-6
clone size: few
D gene: -
J gene: TRBJ1-3
CDR3 protein: CASSYSPGNSGNTIYF
CDR3 DNA: TGTGCCAGCAGTTACTCTCCCGGAAACTCTGGAAACACCATATATTTT

V gene: TRBV30
clone size: -
D gene: -
J gene: TRBJ1-5
CDR3 protein: CAWSADRTNQPQHF
CDR3 DNA: TGTGCCTGGAGTGCCGACAGGACAAATCAGCCCCAGCATTTT

V gene: TRBV6-6
clone size: -
D gene: -
J gene: TRBJ2-1
CDR3 protein: CASSPARNEQFF
CDR3 DNA: TGTGCCAGCAGTCCAGCCCGGAATGAGCAGTTCTTC

V gene: TRBV6-4
clone size: once
D gene: TRBD2
J gene: TRBJ2-3
CDR3 protein: CASSASSGDTDTQYF
CDR3 DNA: TGTGCCAGCAGTGCGTCTAGCGGGGACACAGATACGCAGTATTTT

V gene: TRBV4-1
clone size: -
D gene: -
J gene: TRBJ1-1
CDR3 protein: CASSQGDLRDLRTEAFF
CDR3 DNA: TGCGCCAGCAGCCAAGGCGACCTCCGGGACTTGAGAACTGAAGCTTTCTTT

V gene: TRBV5-1
clone size: -
D gene: -
J gene: TRBJ2-1
CDR3 protein: CASSLEFSSYNEQFF
CDR3 DNA: TGCGCCAGCAGCTTGGAGTTCAGCTCCTACAATGAGCAGTTCTTC

V gene: TRBV19
clone size: once
D gene: -
J gene: TRBJ2-5
CDR3 protein: CASSTRGTSGETQYF
CDR3 DNA: TGTGCCAGTAGTACCCGCGGGACAAGCGGAGAGACCCAGTACTTC

V gene: TRBV6-6
clone size: once
D gene: TRBD2
J gene: TRBJ2-5
CDR3 protein: CASIAQTGGSSKTQYF
CDR3 DNA: TGTGCCAGCATCGCGCAAACGGGAGGGAGTTCAAAGACCCAGTACTTC

V gene: TRBV5-1
clone size: -
D gene: TRBD2
J gene: TRBJ2-3
CDR3 protein: CASSLMAGGTDTQYF
CDR3 DNA: TGCGCCAGCAGCTTGATGGCGGGAGGCACAGATACGCAGTATTTT

V gene: TRBV18
clone size: -
D gene: -
J gene: TRBJ2-1
CDR3 protein: CASSPDFTRDKGNEQFF
CDR3 DNA: TGTGCCAGCTCACCAGACTTCACTCGGGACAAAGGCAATGAGCAGTTCTTC

V gene: TRBV6-1
clone size: -
D gene: TRBD2
J gene: TRBJ2-1
CDR3 protein: CASSEEAGGYNEQFF
CDR3 DNA: TGTGCCAGCAGTGAAGAAGCGGGAGGGTACAATGAGCAGTTCTTC

V gene: TRBV30
clone size: -
D gene: -
J gene: TRBJ2-7
CDR3 protein: CAWSGRRGGLRSSYEQYF
CDR3 DNA: TGTGCCTGGAGTGGACGCCGAGGGGGACTCCGAAGCTCCTACGAGCAGTACTTC

V gene: TRBV5-6
clone size: -
D gene: TRBD2
J gene: TRBJ2-1
CDR3 protein: CASSLLAGGRGEQFF
CDR3 DNA: TGTGCCAGCAGCTTACTAGCGGGAGGGCGGGGTGAGCAGTTCTTC

V gene: TRBV19
clone size: -
D gene: TRBD2
J gene: TRBJ2-6
CDR3 protein: CASSMASGGSSGANVLTF
CDR3 DNA: TGTGCCAGTAGTATGGCTAGCGGGGGGTCCTCTGGGGCCAACGTCCTGACTTTC

V gene: TRBV9
clone size: few
D gene: -
J gene: TRBJ1-3
CDR3 protein: CASSPITGIGNTIYF
CDR3 DNA: TGTGCCAGCAGCCCAATAACAGGGATTGGAAACACCATATATTTT

V gene: TRBV6-5
clone size: few
D gene: -
J gene: TRBJ2-1
CDR3 protein: CASSPGHNSNEQFF
CDR3 DNA: TGTGCCAGCAGCCCCGGACATAACTCCAATGAGCAGTTCTTC

V gene: TRBV7-8
clone size: -
D gene: TRBD2
J gene: TRBJ2-3
CDR3 protein: CASSSLATSGNTDTQYF
CDR3 DNA: TGTGCCAGCAGCTCTCTCGCGACTAGCGGCAACACAGATACGCAGTATTTT

V gene: TRBV2
clone size: few
D gene: TRBD1
J gene: TRBJ2-1
CDR3 protein: CASTESGTVTYNEQFF
CDR3 DNA: TGTGCCAGCACTGAATCCGGGACAGTTACCTACAATGAGCAGTTCTTC

V gene: TRBV28
clone size: -
D gene: -
J gene: TRBJ1-5
CDR3 protein: CASSFRSGSNQPQHF
CDR3 DNA: TGTGCCAGCAGTTTCCGTTCCGGGTCCAATCAGCCCCAGCATTTT

V gene: TRBV19
clone size: -
D gene: -
J gene: TRBJ2-1
CDR3 protein: CASSPSQERNEQFF
CDR3 DNA: TGTGCCAGTAGTCCCTCACAGGAGCGAAATGAGCAGTTCTTC

V gene: TRBV28
clone size: -
D gene: TRBD1
J gene: TRBJ2-6
CDR3 protein: CASSGQHSGANVLTF
CDR3 DNA: TGTGCCAGCTCGGGACAGCACTCTGGGGCCAACGTCCTGACTTTC

V gene: TRBV6-6
clone size: -
D gene: TRBD1
J gene: TRBJ1-2
CDR3 protein: CASSRDRDGYTF
CDR3 DNA: TGTGCCAGCAGCCGCGACAGGGATGGCTACACCTTC

V gene: TRBV14
clone size: -
D gene: TRBD2
J gene: TRBJ2-1
CDR3 protein: CASSLTSGIYNEQFF
CDR3 DNA: TGTGCCAGCAGCCTGACTAGCGGGATCTACAATGAGCAGTTCTTC

V gene: TRBV6-1
clone size: few
D gene: TRBD1
J gene: TRBJ2-7
CDR3 protein: CASYRGIYEQYF
CDR3 DNA: TGTGCCAGCTACAGGGGAATCTACGAGCAGTACTTC

V gene: TRBV29-1
clone size: once
D gene: -
J gene: TRBJ1-1
CDR3 protein: CSVEKGTEAFF
CDR3 DNA: TGCAGCGTTGAGAAGGGGACTGAAGCTTTCTTT

V gene: TRBV29-1
clone size: -
D gene: -
J gene: TRBJ1-1
CDR3 protein: CSVAVDRVTEAFF
CDR3 DNA: TGCAGCGTTGCTGTAGACAGAGTCACTGAAGCTTTCTTT

V gene: TRBV19
clone size: few
D gene: TRBD1
J gene: TRBJ1-1
CDR3 protein: CASTYRGNTEAFF
CDR3 DNA: TGTGCCAGTACTTACAGGGGGAACACTGAAGCTTTCTTT

V gene: TRBV6-4
clone size: -
D gene: -
J gene: TRBJ1-1
CDR3 protein: CASSLFSGSEAFF
CDR3 DNA: TGTGCCAGCAGCCTATTCTCGGGATCCGAAGCTTTCTTT

V gene: TRBV10-2
clone size: -
D gene: -
J gene: TRBJ2-7
CDR3 protein: CASSGASDEQYF
CDR3 DNA: TGCGCCAGCAGTGGGGCCTCTGACGAGCAGTACTTC

V gene: TRBV7-3
clone size: -
D gene: TRBD1
J gene: TRBJ2-2
CDR3 protein: CASSLWGQGRGTGELFF
CDR3 DNA: TGTGCCAGCAGCTTATGGGGACAGGGTAGGGGCACCGGGGAGCTGTTTTTT

V gene: TRBV19
clone size: few
D gene: TRBD2
J gene: TRBJ2-3
CDR3 protein: CASSTNSGRAEDTQYF
CDR3 DNA: TGTGCCAGTAGTACCAATAGCGGGAGGGCCGAGGATACGCAGTATTTT

V gene: TRBV27
clone size: -
D gene: TRBD1
J gene: TRBJ1-5
CDR3 protein: CASSLYPPQGSGQPQHF
CDR3 DNA: TGTGCCAGCAGTTTATACCCGCCACAGGGGTCGGGTCAGCCCCAGCATTTT

V gene: TRBV9
clone size: few
D gene: TRBD2
J gene: TRBJ2-1
CDR3 protein: CASSVGGGLHNEQFF
CDR3 DNA: TGTGCCAGCAGCGTAGGCGGGGGGCTTCACAATGAGCAGTTCTTC

V gene: TRBV30
clone size: -
D gene: -
J gene: TRBJ1-6
CDR3 protein: CAWTQIYNSPLHF
CDR3 DNA: TGTGCCTGGACCCAGATCTATAATTCACCCCTCCACTTT

V gene: TRBV13
clone size: -
D gene: -
J gene: TRBJ1-2
CDR3 protein: CASSTFLGALGGYTF
CDR3 DNA: TGTGCCAGCAGCACCTTCCTCGGGGCTTTGGGTGGCTACACCTTC

V gene: TRBV18
clone size: -
D gene: TRBD1
J gene: TRBJ1-2
CDR3 protein: CASSRGDSTYGYTF
CDR3 DNA: TGTGCCAGCTCACGGGGGGACAGTACCTATGGCTACACCTTC

V gene: TRBV7-3
clone size: -
D gene: -
J gene: TRBJ1-2
CDR3 protein: CASSLSRDPNYGYTF
CDR3 DNA: TGTGCCAGCAGCCTGAGCCGGGACCCAAACTATGGCTACACCTTC

V gene: TRBV7-2
clone size: -
D gene: -
J gene: TRBJ1-2
CDR3 protein: CASSLGEGDGIRSGYTF
CDR3 DNA: TGTGCCAGCAGCTTAGGAGAGGGTGACGGGATCAGATCTGGCTACACCTTC

V gene: TRBV7-7
clone size: -
D gene: -
J gene: TRBJ2-7
CDR3 protein: CASSLWQGNEQYF
CDR3 DNA: TGTGCCAGCAGCTTATGGCAGGGAAACGAGCAGTACTTC

V gene: TRBV6-6
clone size: few
D gene: -
J gene: TRBJ1-5
CDR3 protein: CASSTQTGSNQPQHF
CDR3 DNA: TGTGCCAGCAGTACCCAGACCGGCAGCAATCAGCCCCAGCATTTT

V gene: TRBV5-1
clone size: -
D gene: -
J gene: TRBJ2-3
CDR3 protein: CASSLGYGSGTDTQYF
CDR3 DNA: TGCGCCAGCAGCTTGGGTTATGGTAGCGGCACAGATACGCAGTATTTT